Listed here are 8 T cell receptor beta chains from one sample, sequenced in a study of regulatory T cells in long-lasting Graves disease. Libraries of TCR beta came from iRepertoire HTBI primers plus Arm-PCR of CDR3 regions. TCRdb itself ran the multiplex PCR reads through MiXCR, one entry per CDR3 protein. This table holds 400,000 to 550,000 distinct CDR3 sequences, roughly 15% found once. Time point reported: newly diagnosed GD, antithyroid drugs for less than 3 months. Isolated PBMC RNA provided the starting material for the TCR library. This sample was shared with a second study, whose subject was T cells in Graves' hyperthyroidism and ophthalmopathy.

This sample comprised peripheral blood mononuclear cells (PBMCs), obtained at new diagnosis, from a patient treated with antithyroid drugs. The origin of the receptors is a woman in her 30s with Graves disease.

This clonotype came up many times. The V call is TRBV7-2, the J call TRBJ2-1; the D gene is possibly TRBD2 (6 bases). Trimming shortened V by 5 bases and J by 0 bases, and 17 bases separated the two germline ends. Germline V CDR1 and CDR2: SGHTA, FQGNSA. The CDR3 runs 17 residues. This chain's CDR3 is CASSPRLGKASYNEQFF. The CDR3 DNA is TGTGCCAGCAGCCCTCGACTAGGGAAGGCCTCCTACAATGAGCAGTTCTTC.

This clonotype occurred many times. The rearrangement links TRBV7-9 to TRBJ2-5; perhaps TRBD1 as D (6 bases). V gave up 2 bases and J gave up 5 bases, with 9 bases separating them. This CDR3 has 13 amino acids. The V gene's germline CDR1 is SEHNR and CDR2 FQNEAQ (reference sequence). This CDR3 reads CASSLQGRETQYF. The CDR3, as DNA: TGTGCCAGCAGCTTACAGGGGCGGGAGACCCAGTACTTC. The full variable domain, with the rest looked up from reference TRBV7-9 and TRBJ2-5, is DTGVSQNPRHKITKRGQNVTFRCDPISEHNRLYWYRQTLGQGPEFLTYFQNEAQLEKSRLLSDRFSAERPKGSFSTLEIQRTEQGDSAMYLCASSLQGRETQYFGPGTRLLVL.

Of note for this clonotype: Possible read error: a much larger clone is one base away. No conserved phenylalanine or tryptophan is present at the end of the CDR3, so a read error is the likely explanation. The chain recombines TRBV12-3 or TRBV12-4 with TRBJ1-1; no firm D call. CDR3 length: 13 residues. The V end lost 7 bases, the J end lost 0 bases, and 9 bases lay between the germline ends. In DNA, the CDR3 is TGTGCCAGCAACGAGCGGTTGAACACTGAAGCTTTCCTT. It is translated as CASNERLNTEAFL.

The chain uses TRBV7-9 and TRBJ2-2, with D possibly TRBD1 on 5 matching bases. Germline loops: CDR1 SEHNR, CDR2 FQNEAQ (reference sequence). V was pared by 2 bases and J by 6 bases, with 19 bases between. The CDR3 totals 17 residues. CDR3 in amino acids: CASSLWRQSRWAGELFF. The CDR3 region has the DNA TGTGCCAGCAGCTTATGGCGACAGTCTAGGTGGGCCGGGGAGCTGTTTTTT.

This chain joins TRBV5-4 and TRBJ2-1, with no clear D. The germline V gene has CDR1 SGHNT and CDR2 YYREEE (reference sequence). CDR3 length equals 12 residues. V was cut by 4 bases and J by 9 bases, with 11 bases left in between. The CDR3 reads CASSLSMREQFF. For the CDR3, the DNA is TGTGCCAGCAGCCTCTCCATGCGTGAGCAGTTCTTC.

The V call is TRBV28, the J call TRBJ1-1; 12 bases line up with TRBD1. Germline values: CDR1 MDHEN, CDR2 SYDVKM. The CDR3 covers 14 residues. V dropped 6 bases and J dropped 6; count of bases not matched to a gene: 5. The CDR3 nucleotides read TGTGCCAGCAGATCGGGACAGGGGGCTTCTGAAGCTTTCTTT. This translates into CASRSGQGASEAFF.

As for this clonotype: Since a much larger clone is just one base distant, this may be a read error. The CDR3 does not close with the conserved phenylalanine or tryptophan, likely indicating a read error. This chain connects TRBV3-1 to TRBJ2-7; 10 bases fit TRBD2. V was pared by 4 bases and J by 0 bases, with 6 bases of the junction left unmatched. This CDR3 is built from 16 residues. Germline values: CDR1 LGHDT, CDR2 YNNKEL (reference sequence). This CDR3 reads CASSLGLARGSYEQYL. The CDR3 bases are TGTGCCAGCAGCCTGGGACTAGCGCGAGGCTCCTACGAGCAGTACCTC.

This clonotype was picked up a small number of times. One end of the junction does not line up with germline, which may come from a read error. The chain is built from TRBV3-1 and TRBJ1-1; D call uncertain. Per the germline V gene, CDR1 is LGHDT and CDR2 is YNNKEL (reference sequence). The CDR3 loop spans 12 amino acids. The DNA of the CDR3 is TGTGCCAGCAGCCAAGTGAACAGTGAAGCTTTCTTT. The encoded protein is CASSQVNSEAFF.